Listed here are 11 T cell receptor beta chains from one sample, sequenced in a study of a mutant IDH1 vaccine in newly diagnosed glioma. Described time point: baseline, week 1 (first vaccination visit). Specified treatment: pre-vaccination baseline after standard-of-care therapy. Profiled with immunoSEQ multiplex PCR; TCRdb holds only in-frame clones, not every one. This sample has around 82,000 clones, with over 75% found just once. Sample: PBMCs, taken from a glioma patient treated with radiotherapy, temozolomide or both. These receptors all stem from a man aged 35 to 55 with glioma. Some clones in this sample may be carry-over from other donors' samples.

The chain is built from TRBV14 and TRBJ1-2, with D possibly TRBD1 on 5 matching bases. The CDR3 has 13 residues. Deletions cut 0 bases from V and 8 bases from J, with 10 bases between. CDR1 and CDR2 (germline): SGHDN, FVKESK. DNA for the CDR3: TGTGCCAGCAGCCAAGAAAGGGGTCAAGGCTACACCTTC. Translating it yields CASSQERGQGYTF.

V is TRBV6-5 and J is TRBJ1-3; D remains ambiguous. The CDR3 length is 16 residues. Trimming removed 0 bases at V and 2 bases at J, with 11 bases between. Per the germline V gene, CDR1 is MNHEY and CDR2 is SVGAGI. The CDR3 region has the DNA TGTGCCAGCAGTTACTCGCGGGAGTTGGCTGGAAACACCATATATTTT. It translates to CASSYSRELAGNTIYF.

The rearrangement uses TRBV5-6 and TRBJ2-4; weak D call: TRBD2 (6 bases). V was cut by 1 base and J by 11 bases, with 10 bases left in between. Germline CDR1 reads SGHDT; CDR2 reads YYEEEE. CDR3 size: 12 residues. The CDR3 DNA follows: TGTGCCAGCAGCTTGACTAGCACTCTTCAGTACTTC. The encoded protein is CASSLTSTLQYF.

The rearrangement joins TRBV19 to TRBJ1-5, with D possibly TRBD1 on 5 matching bases. Trimming stripped 4 bases from V and 11 bases from J, with 15 bases between. From germline, CDR1 is LNHDA and CDR2 SQIVND (reference sequence). The CDR3 is 13 residues long. In DNA form, the CDR3 reads TGTGCCAGTAGTAAGCGGGGCCTGGAGGCCCAGCATTTT. Translation gives CASSKRGLEAQHF.

This clone was detected only a few times. The chain employs TRBV27 and TRBJ1-1; 7 nucleotides align to TRBD1. Germline trimming cut 6 bases from V and 0 bases from J; bases unmatched to any gene: 1. Looked up from germline, CDR1 is MNHEY and CDR2 is SMNVEV (reference sequence). CDR3 length equals 13 residues. CDR3 amino acids: CASRTGMNTEAFF. The CDR3 DNA follows: TGTGCCAGCAGGACAGGGATGAACACTGAAGCTTTCTTT.

V gene TRBV9 combines with J gene TRBJ2-5; D assignment may be TRBD1 or TRBD2 (5 bases each). CDR3 length equals 15 residues. Germline lookup yields CDR1 SGDLS and CDR2 YYNGEE. The V end lost 0 bases, the J end lost 2 bases, and 11 bases lay between the germline ends. This CDR3 reads CASSVGGTGQETQYF. CDR3 DNA sequence: TGTGCCAGCAGCGTAGGTGGGACCGGTCAAGAGACCCAGTACTTC.

This chain's CDR3 is CASSQEGRGPPPDTQYF. The CDR3 coding sequence is TGTGCCAGCAGCCAAGAAGGCCGGGGACCGCCGCCAGATACGCAGTATTTT. The chain joins TRBV14 to TRBJ2-3; D tentatively fits TRBD1 or TRBD2 (5 bases each). The germline V and J ends were trimmed by 0 bases and 4 bases, with 17 bases remaining between them. The germline gives CDR1 SGHDN, CDR2 FVKESK. CDR3 length: 17 amino acids.

This clone was recorded a few times. This chain joins TRBV19 and TRBJ1-1; D not certain. This CDR3 has 15 amino acids. Trimming removed 4 bases at V and 5 bases at J, with 17 bases between. Germline V gives CDR1 LNHDA, CDR2 SQIVND (reference sequence). Here the CDR3 reads CASSNRAPLGTEAFF. CDR3 nucleotides: TGTGCCAGTAGTAACCGGGCCCCTTTAGGGACTGAAGCTTTCTTT.

The gene calls are TRBV6-5 and TRBJ2-7; no reliable D call. Trimming left V 6 bases short and J 6 bases short, with 18 bases between. The CDR3 is 14 amino acids. Germline V gene sequence: CDR1 MNHEY, CDR2 SVGAGI. The CDR3 sequence: CASSATLLIREQYF. CDR3 DNA sequence: TGTGCCAGCAGCGCAACGCTCCTTATCCGCGAGCAGTACTTC.

The rearrangement uses TRBV13 and TRBJ2-7; tentative D call: TRBD1 (6 bases). This CDR3 has 14 residues. Trimming took 5 bases from V and 2 from J, leaving 13 bases between them. Germline V lookup: CDR1 PRHDT, CDR2 FYEKMQ (reference sequence). Here the CDR3 reads CASSLGDKAYEQYF. The CDR3 nucleotides are TGTGCCAGCAGCCTGGGGGACAAGGCCTACGAGCAGTACTTC.

This chain's CDR3 is CASSPGIDTQYF. For the CDR3, the DNA is TGTGCCAGCAGTCCGGGAATAGATACGCAGTATTTT. The chain recombines TRBV2 with TRBJ2-3; D is perhaps TRBD2 (5 bases). In germline, CDR1 is SNHLY, CDR2 FYNNEI. V was cut by 5 bases and J by 5 bases, with 8 bases left in between. There are 12 residues in the CDR3.